This passage covers 18 T cell receptor beta chains from one sample sequenced in a study of cytomegalovirus exposure and HLA in healthy donors. Both 60 Vbeta primers and 13 Jbeta primers went into the PCR. Only in-frame clones appear in the TCRdb table, and some are missing; sequencing was by immunoSEQ multiplex PCR. The top ten hold 2.5% to 3% of the sample, which has about 120,000 clones, over 60% seen once. Sequenced: PBMCs. The receptors here all came from a woman in her 40s in good health and CMV-seropositive.

The V call is TRBV10-1, the J call TRBJ2-7; 11 bases match TRBD2. Germline CDR1 WNHNN, CDR2 SYGVQD (reference sequence). The CDR3 covers 16 residues. The J segment lost 4 bases and the V segment lost 8 bases, leaving 13 bases of the junction unmatched. The CDR3, as DNA: TGCGCCAGCTCAACGGGTATAGCGGGAGGGCCATACGAGCAGTACTTC. It yields the protein CASSTGIAGGPYEQYF.

This chain connects TRBV6-5 to TRBJ2-2, with D possibly TRBD1 on 6 matching bases. The CDR3 loop spans 13 amino acids. Germline V gives CDR1 MNHEY, CDR2 SVGAGI. V lost 2 bases and J lost 7, with 8 bases in between. CDR3 region: CASSYGTYGELFF. In nucleotides, the CDR3 is TGTGCCAGCAGTTACGGGACATACGGGGAGCTGTTTTTT.

As DNA, the CDR3 is TGTGCCAGCAGCCGACAGGGGGGACCCACAGATACGCAGTATTTT. Translating it yields CASSRQGGPTDTQYF. V usage is TRBV7-3 and J usage is TRBJ2-3; 9 bases agree with TRBD1. J lost 2 bases, V lost 5 bases, and 5 bases had no gene match. The CDR3 sequence is 15 residues long. Germline CDR1 SGHTA, CDR2 FQGTGA.

This chain connects TRBV6-1 to TRBJ2-5; TRBD1 agrees at 7 bases. This CDR3 comprises 15 residues. Germline CDR1 and CDR2: MNHNS and SASEGT. J gave up 5 bases and V 7 bases, and 13 bases lay outside the gene matches. DNA of the CDR3: TGTGCCAGCACTACCGGGACAGTGGCCGGGGAGACCCAGTACTTC. Protein sequence: CASTTGTVAGETQYF.

J is TRBJ2-2 and V is TRBV2; 7 bases line up with TRBD2. This CDR3 contains 13 residues. The V and J ends lost 5 bases and 8 bases, in that order; junction bases with no gene match: 5. Germline-derived CDR1 and CDR2 are SNHLY and FYNNEI. The CDR3 coding sequence is TGTGCCAGCAGTTATCTAGCGGTAGGGGAGCTGTTTTTT. Translated: CASSYLAVGELFF.

The chain links TRBV5-1 to TRBJ1-1, with D tentatively TRBD1 (6 bases). There are 13 residues in the CDR3. V was pared by 0 bases and J by 5 bases, with 8 bases between. Germline assignment: CDR1 SGHRS and CDR2 YFSETQ. CDR3 region: CASSLGGRTEAFF. CDR3 DNA: TGCGCCAGCAGCTTGGGGGGGCGGACTGAAGCTTTCTTT. Looking up the rest from reference TRBV5-1 and TRBJ1-1 gives the full variable domain: KAGVTQTPRYLIKTRGQQVTLSCSPISGHRSVSWYQQTPGQGLQFLFEYFSETQRNKGNFPGRFSGRQFSNSRSEMNVSTLELGDSALYLCASSLGGRTEAFFGQGTRLTVV.

This clone was found once. The chain carries TRBV4-3 and TRBJ2-1, with 7 bases aligning to TRBD2. The CDR3 consists of 16 residues. Looked up from germline, CDR1 is LGHNA and CDR2 is YSLEER. Trimming removed 1 base from V and 8 bases from J; junction bases left unmatched: 11. The CDR3 protein is CASSQGGGTGVDEQFF. CDR3 DNA sequence: TGCGCCAGCAGCCAAGGGGGGGGAACGGGTGTCGATGAGCAGTTCTTC.

V usage is TRBV13 and J usage is TRBJ2-7, with D unclear. The V end lost 4 bases, the J end lost 3 bases, and 7 bases lay between the germline ends. From germline, CDR1 is PRHDT and CDR2 FYEKMQ (reference sequence). The CDR3 extends over 12 amino acids. The CDR3 DNA sequence: TGTGCCAGCAGCTCCTCTGTCTACGAGCAGTACTTC. The encoded protein is CASSSSVYEQYF.

This chain links TRBV30 with TRBJ1-2, with D hard to call. Germline V gene lookup returns CDR1 GTSNPN and CDR2 SVGIG (reference sequence). V lost 0 bases, J lost 4 bases, and 6 bases lay in between. The CDR3 contains 12 residues. The DNA of the CDR3 is TGTGCCTGGAGTGTTTCGGGCTATGGCTACACCTTC. Amino acids: CAWSVSGYGYTF.

The chain recombines TRBV7-8 with TRBJ1-2; D might be TRBD1 (5 bases). V was pared by 1 base and J by 6 bases, with 15 bases between. This CDR3 comprises 15 residues. CDR1 SGHVS and CDR2 FQNEAQ come from the germline V gene. DNA for the CDR3: TGTGCCAGCAGCTTAGAGGGACTCAGAGCTGATGGCTACACCTTC. Its translation: CASSLEGLRADGYTF.

This sequence joins TRBV9 and TRBJ2-1, with D perhaps TRBD1 (5 bases). This CDR3 comprises 12 residues. Germline V gives CDR1 SGDLS, CDR2 YYNGEE. Trimming left V 1 base short and J 8 bases short, with 7 bases between. The CDR3 region is CASSVQGDEQFF. CDR3 nucleotide sequence: TGTGCCAGCAGCGTACAGGGCGATGAGCAGTTCTTC.

V and J are TRBV30 and TRBJ2-3, with a possible D match to TRBD1 (6 bases). The CDR3 is 13 residues long. The V gene's germline CDR1 is GTSNPN and CDR2 SVGIG (reference sequence). V lost 6 bases to trimming and J lost 5 bases, with 15 bases between them. The CDR3: CACTGSVVDTQYF. The CDR3 coding sequence is TGTGCCTGCACAGGGAGTGTGGTAGATACGCAGTATTTT.

This clone was counted only a few times. This sequence joins TRBV15 and TRBJ1-5; 8 positions agree with TRBD1. The CDR3 consists of 14 residues. From germline, CDR1 is LNHNV and CDR2 YYDKDF (reference sequence). Trimming cost V 4 bases and J 7 bases; bases outside gene matches: 6. The CDR3 region is CATSKDRVEQPQHF. The CDR3 DNA sequence: TGTGCCACCAGCAAGGACAGGGTTGAACAGCCCCAGCATTTT.

CDR3 DNA: TGTGCCAGCAGCGGACCCCGGGACAGGGAGACTAACACCATATATTTT. Translation gives CASSGPRDRETNTIYF. This chain connects TRBV9 to TRBJ1-3; 9 bases line up with TRBD1. The CDR3 covers 16 residues. Losses at the gene ends were 3 bases for V and 7 bases for J; bases not matched to a gene: 11. Germline-derived CDR1 and CDR2 are SGDLS and YYNGEE. The whole variable domain, remainder taken from reference TRBV9 and TRBJ1-3, is DSGVTQTPKHLITATGQRVTLRCSPRSGDLSVYWYQQSLDQGLQFLIQYYNGEERAKGNILERFSAQQFPDLHSELNLSSLELGDSALYFCASSGPRDRETNTIYFGEGSWLTVV.

This chain links TRBV4-3 with TRBJ1-3; D not resolved. CDR1 is LGHNA, CDR2 YSLEER, per germline. This CDR3 is built from 16 residues. V was trimmed by 1 base and J by 4 bases, leaving 14 bases between them. The CDR3 is CASSQGTGSQGNTIYF. DNA for the CDR3: TGCGCCAGCAGCCAAGGTACCGGTAGCCAGGGAAACACCATATATTTT.

The DNA of the CDR3 is TGCGCCAGCAGCTTGTCCGACTCTCAGTTCTTC. Protein product: CASSLSDSQFF. The chain carries TRBV5-1 and TRBJ2-1; D unclear. The germline V gene has CDR1 SGHRS and CDR2 YFSETQ. This CDR3 spans 11 amino acids. V was clipped by 1 base and J by 13 bases, with 9 bases between them.

The CDR3 coding sequence is TGTGCCAGCAGCGGACCGGGGACGGCGCGGGGGGAGCAGTACTTC. It specifies CASSGPGTARGEQYF. The genes are TRBV9 and TRBJ2-7, with 7 bases matching TRBD2. After removal of 3 bases from V and 7 bases from J, the junction contained 13 bases not matched to a gene. Germline CDR1 and CDR2: SGDLS and YYNGEE. The CDR3 has 15 amino acids.

The chain has TRBV19 and TRBJ2-3; 7 bases are a match to TRBD2. V dropped 6 bases and J dropped 2; count of bases not matched to a gene: 11. CDR1 and CDR2 (germline): LNHDA, SQIVND (reference sequence). CDR3 length: 16 residues. The CDR3 DNA is TGTGCCAGTAGAACCAAGAGCGGGATCATCACAGATACGCAGTATTTT. This sequence encodes CASRTKSGIITDTQYF. The variable domain in full, completed from reference TRBV19 and TRBJ2-3, reads DGGITQSPKYLFRKEGQNVTLSCEQNLNHDAMYWYRQDPGQGLRLIYYSQIVNDFQKGDIAEGYSVSREKKESFPLTVTSAQKNPTAFYLCASRTKSGIITDTQYFGPGTRLTVL.